The 24 T cell receptor beta chains listed next were all sequenced from one sample in a study of blood T cells in healthy people across ages. Sample-barcoded 5' priming and a J-beta primer mix drove a second PCR of 7 to 11 cycles. TCRdb recomputed calls from the 5' RACE reads with MiXCR, one row per CDR3 protein. The sample carries about 400,000 distinct CDR3 sequences, approximately 47% recorded once. Sequencing was performed on blood. The receptors derive from a man between 60 and 70 years old in good health.

The count of this clonotype is one. A much larger clonotype is one base distant, so this may be a read error. V and J are TRBV20-1 and TRBJ2-4; D may be TRBD1 or TRBD2 (5 bases each). The DNA matches TRBJ2-7 better at its end, which makes the J call doubtful. Germline CDR1 DFQATT, CDR2 SNEGSKA (reference sequence). The CDR3 runs to 13 residues. The CDR3 sequence is CSASRDGRYEQYF. Here the CDR3 DNA reads TGCAGTGCTAGTCGGGACGGACGATACGAGCAGTACTTC.

The chain has TRBV20-1 and TRBJ2-5; D is perhaps TRBD1 or TRBD2 (5 bases each). The CDR3 is 15 amino acids. The germline V and J ends were trimmed by 0 bases and 11 bases, with 22 bases remaining between them. CDR1 is DFQATT and CDR2 is SNEGSKA in the germline V gene (reference sequence). CDR3 protein: CSARDFRGTRNEQYF. The CDR3 DNA sequence: TGCAGTGCTAGAGATTTCAGAGGGACGAGGAATGAGCAGTACTTC.

This clonotype appeared a few times. V and J are TRBV7-2 and TRBJ2-7; 7 bases match TRBD2. The V gene's germline CDR1 is SGHTA and CDR2 FQGNSA. The J segment lost 7 bases and the V segment lost 0 bases, leaving 6 bases of the junction unmatched. The CDR3 consists of 14 residues. CDR3 DNA sequence: TGTGCCAGCAGCTTAGCGGGAGGGGTAGGAGAGCAGTACTTC. It codes for CASSLAGGVGEQYF.

This clonotype was counted a single time. The CDR3 bases are TGCAGTGCTAGTGGGCCCGGGACTAAAAACAATGAGCAGTTCTTC. This codes for CSASGPGTKNNEQFF. This chain connects TRBV20-1 to TRBJ2-1; TRBD2 matches at 7 bases. J gave up 5 bases and V 3 bases, and 10 bases lay outside the gene matches. CDR1 is DFQATT and CDR2 is SNEGSKA in the germline V gene (reference sequence). The CDR3 runs 15 residues.

The chain couples TRBV29-1 to TRBJ2-3; 9 bases fit TRBD2. The CDR3 runs to 14 residues. The junction had 3 bases not matched to a gene; V was cut back by 5 bases and J by 0 bases. CDR1 is SQVTM, CDR2 ANQGSEA, per germline. In DNA, the CDR3 is TGCAGCGTTTCGGCGGGGGGGAGCACAGATACGCAGTATTTT. Its protein is CSVSAGGSTDTQYF.

The V and J genes are TRBV4-3 and TRBJ2-1, with 8 bases fitting TRBD1. The J call is uncertain, as TRBJ2-7 better fits the DNA end. Germline CDR1 is LGHNA and CDR2 is YSLEER. The CDR3 consists of 15 residues. The CDR3 DNA is TGCGCCAGCAGCCAAGATAGGGACAGGTACAATGAGCAGTACTTC. This translates into CASSQDRDRYNEQYF.

This clonotype was detected only a few times. The chain has TRBV7-9 and TRBJ2-7; 8 bases align to TRBD2. CDR3 size: 15 residues. CDR1 is SEHNR and CDR2 is FQNEAQ in the germline V gene (reference sequence). V dropped 5 bases and J dropped 2; count of bases not matched to a gene: 8. DNA for the CDR3: TGTGCCAGCAGCACTCGGGGGGGGAGGACCTACGAGCAGTACTTC. Protein sequence: CASSTRGGRTYEQYF.

This clonotype was observed a few times. The chain is built from TRBV6-5 and TRBJ2-1; D is uncertain. V was clipped by 0 bases and J by 10 bases, with 10 bases between them. The CDR3 is made up of 13 amino acids. Germline V gene lookup returns CDR1 MNHEY and CDR2 SVGAGI. Written as DNA, the CDR3 is TGTGCCAGCAGTTACTCAGGACCGTCGGAGCAGTTCTTC. Amino acids: CASSYSGPSEQFF.

The rearrangement joins TRBV29-1 to TRBJ2-7; the D is unclear. V was clipped by 3 bases and J by 7 bases, with 19 bases between them. CDR1 is SQVTM and CDR2 is ANQGSEA in the germline V gene. There are 14 residues in the CDR3. CDR3: CSVDSGSQSGEQYF. CDR3 nucleotides: TGCAGCGTTGATAGTGGCTCCCAGTCTGGTGAGCAGTACTTC.

This clonotype has just a few counts. The CDR3 nucleotides read TGCGCCAGCAGCTTTGGGGCCGACGAGCAGTACTTC. It is translated as CASSFGADEQYF. The chain has TRBV5-1 and TRBJ2-7; perhaps TRBD1 as D (5 bases). Germline V CDR1 and CDR2: SGHRS, YFSETQ. V was clipped by 2 bases and J by 5 bases, with 8 bases between them. CDR3 length: 12 residues.

At least ten counts were recorded for this clonotype. The gene calls are TRBV20-1 and TRBJ2-5, with 9 bases that match TRBD1. The trim removed 2 bases at V and 3 bases at J, leaving 4 bases unmatched. The CDR3 runs 14 residues. CDR1 is DFQATT, CDR2 SNEGSKA, per germline (reference sequence). CDR3 residues: CSARTGQGKETQYF. The CDR3 DNA reads as TGCAGTGCTAGAACGGGACAGGGTAAAGAGACCCAGTACTTC.

The sample holds a few counts of this clonotype. V and J are TRBV6-6 and TRBJ2-3, with no clear D. The CDR3 length is 13 residues. Germline V gene lookup returns CDR1 MNHNY and CDR2 SVGAGI (reference sequence). The germline V and J ends were trimmed by 6 bases and 6 bases, with 13 bases remaining between them. CDR3 residues: CASSPANRDTQYF. The CDR3 coding sequence is TGTGCCAGCAGCCCCGCGAATCGCGATACGCAGTATTTT.

This clonotype was found a few times. The chain is built from TRBV6-5 and TRBJ2-5; D gene uncertain. Trimming shortened V by 8 bases and J by 4 bases, and 17 bases separated the two germline ends. CDR1 and CDR2 (germline): MNHEY, SVGAGI. CDR3 length equals 14 residues. CDR3 loop: CASGWGSLGETQYF. In nucleotides, the CDR3 is TGTGCCAGCGGTTGGGGTTCTCTGGGAGAGACCCAGTACTTC.

The J gene is TRBJ1-1, the V gene TRBV2, with D uncertain. Trimming took off 9 bases at V and 4 bases at J, with 15 bases between the two ends. The germline V gene has CDR1 SNHLY and CDR2 FYNNEI. This CDR3 has 13 amino acids. In DNA, the CDR3 is TGTGCCAGTCCCGACGATACTGGCACTGAAGCTTTCTTT. Translating gives CASPDDTGTEAFF. The whole variable domain, filled in from reference TRBV2 and TRBJ1-1, reads EPEVTQTPSHQVTQMGQEVILRCVPISNHLYFYWYRQILGQKVEFLVSFYNNEISEKSEIFDDQFSVERPDGSNFTLKIRSTKLEDSAMYFCASPDDTGTEAFFGQGTRLTVV.

The chain recombines TRBV4-1 with TRBJ2-3; the D is unclear. Germline V gene sequence: CDR1 MGHRA, CDR2 YSYEKL. V gave up 8 bases and J gave up 0 bases, with 15 bases separating them. The CDR3 is 15 amino acids. The CDR3 loop reads CASARIGSSTDTQYF. CDR3 DNA: TGCGCCAGCGCTAGGATAGGCAGTAGCACAGATACGCAGTATTTT.

This clonotype was seen a handful of times. The CDR3 DNA reads TGTGCCAGCACGGAACCGAACTCCTACGAGCAGTACTTC. Protein product: CASTEPNSYEQYF. This chain connects TRBV28 to TRBJ2-7, with D unresolved. The CDR3 sequence is 13 residues long. The V and J ends lost 7 bases and 0 bases respectively, with 10 bases between them. Germline V CDR1 and CDR2: MDHEN, SYDVKM.

This clonotype was detected a few times. The rearrangement uses TRBV5-1 and TRBJ2-7, with D maybe TRBD1 (5 bases). V shed 4 bases and J shed 3 bases, with 11 bases lying between them. Germline CDR1 reads SGHRS; CDR2 reads YFSETQ. This CDR3 is built from 13 residues. This chain's CDR3 is CASSLDGHYEQYF. The CDR3 DNA follows: TGCGCCAGCAGCCTGGACGGACACTACGAGCAGTACTTC.

The CDR3 region is CSESSYNEQFF. Written as DNA, the CDR3 is TGCAGTGAGAGCTCCTACAATGAGCAGTTCTTC. The chain couples TRBV20-1 to TRBJ2-1, with unresolved D. Germline V CDR1 and CDR2: DFQATT, SNEGSKA (reference sequence). The CDR3 consists of 11 residues. V was clipped by 7 bases and J by 0 bases, with 4 bases between them.

On this clonotype itself: One junction end disagrees with the germline gene, perhaps due to a read error. This chain connects TRBV7-2 to TRBJ2-3; 11 positions agree with TRBD2. The germline gives CDR1 SGHTA, CDR2 FQGNSA. The CDR3 spans 16 residues. This CDR3 reads CASSLAGGPATDTQYF. The DNA for the CDR3 is TGTGCCAGCAGTTTAGCGGGAGGGCCGGCGACAGATACGCAGTATTTT.

This clonotype has only a few counts. The V and J genes are TRBV2 and TRBJ1-2, with unresolved D. With 8 bases removed from V and 0 bases from J, the gap between germline ends came to 7 bases. CDR3 length equals 12 residues. In germline, CDR1 is SNHLY, CDR2 FYNNEI. The CDR3 DNA follows: TGTGCCAGCGTCGACACTAACTATGGCTACACCTTC. Translation gives CASVDTNYGYTF.

CDR3 in DNA: TGTGCCAGCAGCTTAGCCCGTCAGGGTGGCGAAAAACTGTTTTTT. It yields the protein CASSLARQGGEKLFF. The genes are TRBV7-9 and TRBJ1-4; D perhaps matches TRBD1 (5 bases). The CDR3 totals 15 residues. Deletions cut 0 bases from V and 8 bases from J, with 13 bases between. Germline V gene lookup returns CDR1 SEHNR and CDR2 FQNEAQ (reference sequence).

This rearrangement joins TRBV5-1 to TRBJ2-5; TRBD2 is a possible D gene (6 bases). V gave up 1 base and J gave up 4 bases, with 17 bases separating them. The CDR3 has 16 residues. Germline V CDR1 and CDR2: SGHRS, YFSETQ. In DNA form, the CDR3 reads TGCGCCAGCAGCTTGTTACCTAGCGCTGGAGGAGAGACCCAGTACTTC. It specifies CASSLLPSAGGETQYF.

This clonotype has at least ten counts. This may stem from a read error, because a much larger clone lies one nucleotide away. The V gene is TRBV29-1, the J gene TRBJ2-5; 9 bases are a match to TRBD2. Germline V gene lookup returns CDR1 SQVTM and CDR2 ANQGSEA. This CDR3 spans 15 amino acids. Trimming cost V 5 bases and J 11 bases; bases outside gene matches: 18. CDR3 in amino acids: CSVPSEAGGGNEQYF. The CDR3 region has the DNA TGCAGCGTTCCCTCGGAGGCGGGAGGGGGCAATGAGCAGTACTTC.

The chain combines TRBV6-5 with TRBJ2-1; 7 bases align to TRBD2. The DNA end lines up better with TRBJ2-7; the J call may be wrong. Germline V gene sequence: CDR1 MNHEY, CDR2 SVGAGI. The CDR3 totals 14 residues. The CDR3 spells CASSYLGGHNEQYF. The CDR3 DNA reads as TGTGCCAGCAGTTACTTGGGAGGGCACAATGAGCAGTACTTC.